This TCR beta chain was recovered during a study of blood T cell repertoires in COVID-19. On the study more broadly: There were acute and convalescent COVID-19 samples, and they came from the United States, Italy and Spain. T cells, B-cell-depleted T cells, or PBMCs supplied cDNA or gDNA.

Here immunoSEQ multiplex PCR was the method, and the copy in TCRdb shows in-frame clones only, minus some. This repertoire shows 150,000 or so clones, over 80% found once; its top ten account for under 3%. The germline V and J ends were trimmed by 3 bases and 3 bases, with 3 bases remaining between them. The germline V gene encodes CDR1 KGHSH and CDR2 LQKENI. The CDR3 extends over 11 amino acids. The chain carries TRBV18 and TRBJ2-7; D uncertain. The TCR originated in a middle-aged woman with active or convalescent COVID-19. The sample was peripheral blood. The CDR3 DNA reads as TGTGCCAGCTCACCTAACTACGAGCAGTACTTC. As protein: CASSPNYEQYF.